A single sample gave rise to the 3 T cell receptor beta chains below, sequenced in a study of response to subunit inactivated influenza vaccine. MiXCR was run by TCRdb on the RT-PCR reads, yielding one entry per CDR3 protein. Of about 240,000 distinct CDR3 sequences in the sample, more than 10% were seen once. This specimen consisted of non-naive T cells sorted from PBMCs, obtained 14 days before vaccination. All receptors come from a man between 45 and 60 years old who received an inactivated influenza vaccine.

The rearrangement uses TRBV2 and TRBJ2-1, with 10 nucleotides matching TRBD2. This CDR3 is built from 16 residues. Germline V gene data show CDR1 as SNHLY and CDR2 as FYNNEI. Germline trimming cut 1 base from V and 7 bases from J; bases unmatched to any gene: 7. The CDR3 region has the DNA TGTGCCAGCAGTGAAGATTCTAGCGGGAGAGGAAATGAGCAGTTCTTC. Its protein is CASSEDSSGRGNEQFF.

Turning to this clonotype: A read error may produce the germline difference seen at one junction end. The chain has TRBV4-3 and TRBJ2-7; 7 positions agree with TRBD1. The CDR3 totals 15 residues. Germline CDR1 LGHNA, CDR2 YSLEER. CDR3 nucleotide sequence: TGCGCCAGCAGCGAAGACCTGACAGGGACCTACGAGCAGTACTTC. It is translated as CASSEDLTGTYEQYF.

The chain recombines TRBV11-2 with TRBJ1-4, with no clear D. Germline CDR1 reads SGHAT; CDR2 reads FQNNGV. Deletions cut 1 base from V and 0 bases from J, with 9 bases between. The CDR3 covers 16 residues. The CDR3 DNA sequence: TGTGCCAGCAGCTTAGGGTTACTTACAACTAATGAAAAACTGTTTTTT. Its translation: CASSLGLLTTNEKLFF. Full variable domain (rest looked up from reference TRBV11-2 and TRBJ1-4): EAGVAQSPRYKIIEKRQSVAFWCNPISGHATLYWYQQILGQGPKLLIQFQNNGVVDDSQLPKDRFSAERLKGVDSTLKIQPAKLEDSAVYLCASSLGLLTTNEKLFFGSGTQLSVL.